Presented here are 3 T cell receptor beta chains from one specimen sequenced in a study of T cell responses to AZD1222 COVID-19 vaccine. The assay was immunoSEQ multiplex PCR, and TCRdb's table has in-frame clones only and misses some. The repertoire has 85,000 to 130,000 clones, roughly 86% of them found once; the top ten carry 3.3%. This sample comprised peripheral blood, obtained 28 days after the second dose of the MenACWY control vaccine. The receptors originated from an adult who received the MenACWY meningococcal vaccine as a control.

V gene TRBV3-1 (or the pseudogene TRBV3-2) combines with J gene TRBJ1-2, with a possible D match to TRBD1 (5 bases). Trimming left V 0 bases short and J 0 bases short, with 8 bases between. CDR3 size: 15 residues. Per germline, CDR1 LGHDT and CDR2 YNNKEL (reference sequence). The CDR3 here is CASSQESRANYGYTF. The CDR3 DNA reads as TGTGCCAGCAGCCAAGAAAGCAGGGCTAACTATGGCTACACCTTC.

V gene TRBV19 combines with J gene TRBJ1-4; unclear D gene. Germline V CDR1 and CDR2: LNHDA, SQIVND (reference sequence). CDR3 length: 14 amino acids. V was pared by 10 bases and J by 3 bases, with 15 bases between. The CDR3 protein is CATRRAASNEKLFF. Here the CDR3 DNA reads TGTGCCACCCGAAGGGCAGCTTCTAATGAAAAACTGTTTTTT. Drawing the rest from reference TRBV19 and TRBJ1-4, the complete variable domain is DGGITQSPKYLFRKEGQNVTLSCEQNLNHDAMYWYRQDPGQGLRLIYYSQIVNDFQKGDIAEGYSVSREKKESFPLTVTSAQKNPTAFYLCATRRAASNEKLFFGSGTQLSVL.

This clone has only one observation. The V call is TRBV18, the J call TRBJ1-1, with D maybe TRBD1 (6 bases). The germline gives CDR1 KGHSH, CDR2 LQKENI. Trimming stripped 4 bases from V and 1 base from J, with 10 bases between. This CDR3 has 14 amino acids. The CDR3 loop is CASSLSTGNTEAFF. The CDR3 region has the DNA TGTGCCAGCTCACTTTCGACAGGGAACACTGAAGCTTTCTTT.